The rows below give T cell receptor beta chains drawn from one sample of a study of identical twins. TCRdb passed the 5' RACE reads through MiXCR, listing each CDR3 protein once. The table shows fewer than 250,000 distinct CDR3 sequences, with approximately 7% occurring only once. Another study also made use of these data, one on yellow fever vaccine responses in identical twins.

What was sequenced was memory (CD45RO+) T cells sorted from blood. Every receptor here comes from a woman between 18 and 30 years old in good health. Both conserved end residues are part of each CDR3. The D gene is left open where the match is weak. Not all rows give a size; the values are once, few, many and, for expanded clones, a class.

V,J,D,size,CDR3,DNA
TRBV6-2/TRBV6-3,TRBJ2-1,-,-,CASSYLLSGGASYNEQFF,TGTGCCAGCAGTTACCTTTTGTCGGGCGGGGCCTCCTACAATGAGCAGTTCTTC
TRBV20-1,TRBJ2-5,TRBD1,-,CCASRRTGGVWETQYF,TGCTGTGCTAGCAGAAGGACAGGGGGCGTTTGGGAGACCCAGTACTTC
TRBV29-1,TRBJ2-1,-,-,CSVEGGRNSYNEQFF,TGCAGCGTTGAGGGGGGGCGGAACTCCTACAATGAGCAGTTCTTC
TRBV2,TRBJ2-1,-,many,CATSLENSYNEQFF,TGTGCCACCAGCCTGGAAAACTCCTACAATGAGCAGTTCTTC
TRBV7-8,TRBJ2-1,TRBD2,-,CASSLGRLAGGPWRDNEQFF,TGTGCCAGCAGCTTAGGTAGGCTAGCGGGAGGGCCTTGGAGGGACAATGAGCAGTTCTTC
TRBV19,TRBJ2-3,-,-,CASSTLRGDTQYF,TGTGCCAGTAGTACCCTCAGGGGAGATACGCAGTATTTT
TRBV7-9,TRBJ2-1,-,many,CASSLDVGEQFF,TGTGCCAGCAGCTTAGACGTGGGTGAGCAGTTCTTC
TRBV12-3/TRBV12-4,TRBJ1-5,TRBD1,-,CASSLRGGVRTSNQPQHF,TGTGCCAGCAGTTTACGAGGGGGCGTTAGAACAAGCAATCAGCCCCAGCATTTT
TRBV7-9,TRBJ1-2,-,many,CASSPGGPTYGYTF,TGTGCCAGCAGCCCGGGGGGCCCGACCTATGGCTACACCTTC
TRBV24-1,TRBJ2-3,-,many,CATSTLDTQYF,TGTGCCACCAGTACGCTAGATACGCAGTATTTT
TRBV20-1,TRBJ2-1,TRBD2,-,CSVRRGGGYNEQFF,TGCAGTGTCCGCCGGGGCGGGGGATACAATGAGCAGTTCTTC
TRBV12-3/TRBV12-4,TRBJ2-3,TRBD2,many,CASSNSGTSADTQYF,TGTGCCAGCAGTAACTCCGGGACTAGCGCAGATACGCAGTATTTT
TRBV12-3/TRBV12-4,TRBJ2-3,TRBD2,-,CASSLFLAGPPDTQYF,TGTGCCAGCAGTTTATTCCTAGCGGGACCGCCTGATACGCAGTATTTT
TRBV4-1,TRBJ1-4,-,many,CASSQPPGGGEKLFF,TGCGCCAGCAGCCAACCCCCGGGGGGAGGTGAAAAACTGTTTTTT
TRBV7-8,TRBJ2-2,-,-,CASSWGVSGGNGELFF,TGTGCCAGCAGCTGGGGTGTTAGCGGCGGGAACGGGGAGCTGTTTTTT
TRBV4-1,TRBJ2-2,-,few,CASSQEGYKSFPGELFF,TGCGCCAGCAGCCAAGAGGGTTACAAGTCGTTCCCGGGGGAGCTGTTTTTT
TRBV7-9,TRBJ2-1,-,-,CASPVGGSYNEQFF,TGTGCCAGCCCTGTGGGGGGCTCCTACAATGAGCAGTTCTTC
TRBV19,TRBJ2-7,TRBD2,-,CASNEAGVGYEQYF,TGTGCCAGTAACGAAGCGGGGGTCGGCTACGAGCAGTACTTC
TRBV4-1,TRBJ1-4,-,many,CASSTREGDHEKLFF,TGCGCCAGCAGCACCCGGGAGGGGGATCACGAAAAACTGTTTTTT
TRBV12-3/TRBV12-4,TRBJ2-4,TRBD2,few,CASSRGGGAKNIQYF,TGTGCCAGCAGTAGGGGCGGGGGGGCCAAAAACATTCAGTACTTC
TRBV20-1,TRBJ1-4,-,-,CSAQRPAGGEKLFF,TGCAGTGCTCAGAGACCCGCCGGGGGTGAAAAACTGTTTTTT
TRBV7-8,TRBJ2-5,TRBD1,many,CASSLRQGTGETQYF,TGTGCCAGCAGCCTACGACAGGGAACTGGAGAGACCCAGTACTTC